This T cell receptor (beta chain) was observed in a study of CD8 T cells in ankylosing spondylitis. Germline CDR1 and CDR2: KGHDR and SFDVKD. V lost 4 bases and J lost 6, with 18 bases in between. The CDR3 spans 16 residues. This clonotype has ten or more counts. The antigen is unknown. Notes on the study in general: Typical of ankylosing spondylitis blood, it appeared, was a TCR beta motif of 7 or 8 highly homologous variants.

Generation of TCR beta libraries employed quantitative 5'-RACE incorporating molecular barcodes. One entry per CDR3 protein, called by TCRdb with MiXCR from the 5' RACE reads. The sample records fewer than 650,000 distinct CDR3 sequences, about 13% being singletons. The V and J genes are TRBV24-1 and TRBJ2-1; D possibly corresponds to TRBD2 (5 bases). The sequence was obtained from a male donor with ankylosing spondylitis. Sequenced material: blood, either unsorted or a sorted T cell fraction (not recorded which). This CDR3 reads CATSERGSLGLNEQFF. The CDR3 bases are TGTGCCACCAGTGAGCGAGGGTCCCTGGGCCTCAATGAGCAGTTCTTC.